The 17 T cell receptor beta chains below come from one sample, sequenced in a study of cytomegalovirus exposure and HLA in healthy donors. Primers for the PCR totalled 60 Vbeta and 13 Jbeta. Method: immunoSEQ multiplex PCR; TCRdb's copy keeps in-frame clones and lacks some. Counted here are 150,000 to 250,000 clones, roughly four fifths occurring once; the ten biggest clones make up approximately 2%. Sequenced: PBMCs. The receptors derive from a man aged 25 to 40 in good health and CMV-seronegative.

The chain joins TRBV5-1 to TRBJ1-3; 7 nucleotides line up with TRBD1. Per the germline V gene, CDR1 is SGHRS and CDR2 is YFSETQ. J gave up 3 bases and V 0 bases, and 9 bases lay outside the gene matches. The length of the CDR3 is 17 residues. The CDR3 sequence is CASSLDMSRQGGNTIYF. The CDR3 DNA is TGCGCCAGCAGCTTGGACATGTCGAGACAGGGTGGAAACACCATATATTTT.

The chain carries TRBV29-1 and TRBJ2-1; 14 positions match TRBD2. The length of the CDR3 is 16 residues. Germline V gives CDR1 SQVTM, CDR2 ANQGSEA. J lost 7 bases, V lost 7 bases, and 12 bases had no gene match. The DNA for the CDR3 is TGCAGCGGCTCCCCGGGACTAGCGGGAGTAGGTAATGAGCAGTTCTTC. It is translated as CSGSPGLAGVGNEQFF.

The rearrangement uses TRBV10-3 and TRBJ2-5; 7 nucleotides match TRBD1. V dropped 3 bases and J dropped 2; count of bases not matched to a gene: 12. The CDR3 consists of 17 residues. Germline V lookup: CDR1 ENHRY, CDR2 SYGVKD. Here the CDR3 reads CAISDERQGSRQETQYF. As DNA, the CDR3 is TGTGCCATCAGTGACGAAAGACAGGGTTCCCGACAAGAGACCCAGTACTTC.

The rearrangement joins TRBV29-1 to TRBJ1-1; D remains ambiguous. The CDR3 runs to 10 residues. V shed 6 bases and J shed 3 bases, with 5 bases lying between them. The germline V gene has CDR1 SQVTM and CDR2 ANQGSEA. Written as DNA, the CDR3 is TGCAGCGTCGAGGACACTGAAGCTTTCTTT. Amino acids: CSVEDTEAFF.

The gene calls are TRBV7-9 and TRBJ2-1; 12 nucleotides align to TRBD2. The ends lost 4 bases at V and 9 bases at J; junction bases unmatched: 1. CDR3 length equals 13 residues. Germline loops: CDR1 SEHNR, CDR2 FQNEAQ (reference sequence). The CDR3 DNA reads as TGTGCCAGCAGCTCACTAGCGGGAGGTGAGCAGTTCTTC. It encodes CASSSLAGGEQFF.

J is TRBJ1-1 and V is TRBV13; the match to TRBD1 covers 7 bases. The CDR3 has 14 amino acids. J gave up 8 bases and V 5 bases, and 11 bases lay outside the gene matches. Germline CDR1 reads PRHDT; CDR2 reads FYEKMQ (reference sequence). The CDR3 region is CASSPIDRASEAFF. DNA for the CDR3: TGTGCCAGCAGCCCAATCGACAGGGCCTCGGAAGCTTTCTTT.

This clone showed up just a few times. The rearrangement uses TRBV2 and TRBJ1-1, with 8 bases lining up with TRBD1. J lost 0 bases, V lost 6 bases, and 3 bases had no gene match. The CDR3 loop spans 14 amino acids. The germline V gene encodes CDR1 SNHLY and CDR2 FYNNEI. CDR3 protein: CASRTTGVNTEAFF. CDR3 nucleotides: TGTGCCAGCAGGACGACAGGGGTGAACACTGAAGCTTTCTTT.

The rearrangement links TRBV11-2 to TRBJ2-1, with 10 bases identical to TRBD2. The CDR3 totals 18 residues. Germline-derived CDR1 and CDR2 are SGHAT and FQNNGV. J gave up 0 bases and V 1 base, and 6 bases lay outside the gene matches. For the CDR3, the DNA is TGTGCCAGCAGCTTAGTACTAGCGGGACGGAGCTCCTACAATGAGCAGTTCTTC. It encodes CASSLVLAGRSSYNEQFF.

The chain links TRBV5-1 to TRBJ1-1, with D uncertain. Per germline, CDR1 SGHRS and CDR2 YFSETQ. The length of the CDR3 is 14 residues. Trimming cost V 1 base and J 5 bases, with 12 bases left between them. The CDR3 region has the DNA TGCGCCAGCAGCTTGTTAGGGTGGGAGACTGAAGCTTTCTTT. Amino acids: CASSLLGWETEAFF.

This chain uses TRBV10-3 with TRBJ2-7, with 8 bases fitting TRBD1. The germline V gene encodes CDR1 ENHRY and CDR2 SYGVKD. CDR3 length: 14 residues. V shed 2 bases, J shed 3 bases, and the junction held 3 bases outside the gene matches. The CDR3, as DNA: TGTGCCATCAGTGAGGGAGGACAGGGCTACGAGCAGTACTTC. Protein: CAISEGGQGYEQYF.

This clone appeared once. The CDR3 DNA is TGTGCCAGCAGTCCCCCCACTTTAGGGGAGCTGTTTTTT. This encodes CASSPPTLGELFF. This chain connects TRBV28 to TRBJ2-2; D is unresolved. From germline, CDR1 is MDHEN and CDR2 SYDVKM. V dropped 5 bases and J dropped 8 bases, with 12 bases sitting between them. The CDR3 extends over 13 amino acids.

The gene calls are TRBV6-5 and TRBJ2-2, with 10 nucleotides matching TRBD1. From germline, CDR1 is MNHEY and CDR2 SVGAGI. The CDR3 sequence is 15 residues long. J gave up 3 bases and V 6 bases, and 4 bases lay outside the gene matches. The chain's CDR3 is CASRIGQGDTGELFF. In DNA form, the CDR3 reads TGTGCCAGCAGAATTGGACAGGGGGACACCGGGGAGCTGTTTTTT.

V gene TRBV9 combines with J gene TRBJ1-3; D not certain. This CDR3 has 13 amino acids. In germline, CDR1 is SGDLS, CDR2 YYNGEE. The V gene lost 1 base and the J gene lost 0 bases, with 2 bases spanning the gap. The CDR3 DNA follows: TGTGCCAGCAGCGTACACTCTGGAAACACCATATATTTT. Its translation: CASSVHSGNTIYF.

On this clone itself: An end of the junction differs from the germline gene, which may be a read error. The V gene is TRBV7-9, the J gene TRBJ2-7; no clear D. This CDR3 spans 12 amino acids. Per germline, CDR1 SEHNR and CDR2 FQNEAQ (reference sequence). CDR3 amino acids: CSSSFSGYEQYF. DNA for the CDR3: TGTTCCAGCAGCTTTTCAGGATACGAGCAGTACTTC.

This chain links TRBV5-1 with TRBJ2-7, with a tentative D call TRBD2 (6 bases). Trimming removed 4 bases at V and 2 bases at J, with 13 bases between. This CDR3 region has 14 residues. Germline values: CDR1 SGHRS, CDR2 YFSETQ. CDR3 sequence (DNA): TGCGCCAGCAGCGCGGGGACGGGCACCTACGAGCAGTACTTC. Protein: CASSAGTGTYEQYF.

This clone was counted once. The CDR3 region is CASSRNPQGALVYGYTF. DNA of the CDR3: TGTGCCAGCAGCCGGAACCCACAGGGGGCGCTTGTCTATGGCTACACCTTC. The rearrangement joins TRBV27 to TRBJ1-2; 9 nucleotides line up with TRBD1. This CDR3 comprises 17 residues. Trimming cost V 6 bases and J 4 bases; bases outside gene matches: 15. Germline CDR1 is MNHEY and CDR2 is SMNVEV (reference sequence).

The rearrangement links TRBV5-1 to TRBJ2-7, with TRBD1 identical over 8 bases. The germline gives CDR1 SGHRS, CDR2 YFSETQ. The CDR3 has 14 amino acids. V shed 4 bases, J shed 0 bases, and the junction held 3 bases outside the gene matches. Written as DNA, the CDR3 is TGCGCCAGCAGCCGACAGGGGAGCTCCTACGAGCAGTACTTC. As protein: CASSRQGSSYEQYF.